This TCR beta chain was retrieved from a study of cytomegalovirus exposure and HLA in healthy donors. Study-level points and caveats: Some segments of the V type, notably TRBV6-2 and TRBV6-3, were excluded as indistinguishable. The study listed roughly 160 cytomegalovirus-associated TCR beta chains.

Comment on this clone: Its antigen remains unidentified. This specimen includes other DNA sequences encoding the same CDR3.

In the PCR, 60 Vbeta and 13 Jbeta primers were used. Original handling: Counted up in a later analysis, unique TCR beta chains came to 65 million to 80 million, with 9.5 million to 13 million shared. This table comes from immunoSEQ multiplex PCR, and its TCRdb copy is limited to in-frame clones, with some not included. D and trimming were read from the DNA, whereas the V and J calls and clone size are those reported in that table. The sample records about 160,000 clones, around 82% being singletons. With 3 bases removed from V and 5 bases from J, the gap between germline ends came to 11 bases. Germline CDR1 is GTSNPN and CDR2 is SVGIG (reference sequence). This CDR3 comprises 14 residues.

Sequencing was carried out using PBMCs. The receptor comes from a man in his forties or fifties in good health and CMV-seropositive. The chain has TRBV30 and TRBJ1-6; D is undetermined. CDR3 in amino acids: CAWRAGLDNSPLHF. Here the CDR3 DNA reads TGTGCCTGGAGGGCAGGACTGGATAATTCACCCCTCCACTTT.